This is a list of T cell receptor beta chains from one sample in a study of blood T cell repertoires in COVID-19. The protocol was immunoSEQ multiplex PCR, while the TCRdb copy is restricted to in-frame clones and leaves out a portion. In the table there are some 220,000 clones, approximately 85% of which are singletons. The specimen sequenced was peripheral blood. The receptors were gathered from a woman in her 70s with COVID-19, enrolled during active disease. The CDR3 runs from the conserved cysteine through the conserved F or W. The order of the fields is V gene, J gene, clone size, D gene, CDR3 DNA, CDR3 protein. D genes are given only for firm matches. Some rows have no size entry. The others give once, few or many, or a class for an expanded clone.

TRBV6-6	TRBJ2-1	once	TRBD2	TGTGCCAGCAGTCTGATCGGGGGGGCCGGCAATGAGCAGTTCTTC	CASSLIGGAGNEQFF
TRBV12-3/TRBV12-4	TRBJ1-1	NA	NA	TGTGCCAGCAGTTCTACGTTGAACACTGAAGCTTTCTTT	CASSSTLNTEAFF
TRBV7-8	TRBJ1-2	NA	NA	TGTGCCAGCACCCGACAGGCAGAGGGCTACACCTTC	CASTRQAEGYTF
TRBV12-3/TRBV12-4	TRBJ1-2	NA	NA	TGTGCCAGCTCAGGGAGGCTTAACTATGGCTACACCTTC	CASSGRLNYGYTF
TRBV5-6	TRBJ2-7	few	TRBD2	TGTGCCAGCAGCTTGGTGGCGGCTAGCGGGTCCTACGAGCAGTACTTC	CASSLVAASGSYEQYF
TRBV19	TRBJ1-1	NA	NA	TGTGCCAGTAGTACAGTTTTGAACACTGAAGCTTTCTTT	CASSTVLNTEAFF
TRBV27	TRBJ1-2	NA	TRBD1	TGTGCCAGCAGTCCCCGGGACAGGTATGGCTACACCTTC	CASSPRDRYGYTF
TRBV11-2	TRBJ2-5	NA	NA	TGTGCCAGCAGCTTAGCGGGAGTGGGAGAGACCCAGTACTTC	CASSLAGVGETQYF
TRBV6-2/TRBV6-3	TRBJ2-2	once	NA	TGTGCCAGCAGTTCCGACTACAGGGCAACCGGGGAGCTGTTTTTT	CASSSDYRATGELFF
TRBV7-8	TRBJ2-2	NA	TRBD1	TGTGCCAGCAGCCCGAGGGACAGGGGTACGAACACCGGGGAGCTGTTTTTT	CASSPRDRGTNTGELFF
TRBV9	TRBJ1-2	few	NA	TGTGCCAGCAGCGTAACTTCGTCAGGAAATGGCTACACCTTC	CASSVTSSGNGYTF
TRBV4-2	TRBJ1-2	NA	TRBD1	TGTGCCAGCAGCCAAGAATACAGGGGTGGCGGCTACACCTTC	CASSQEYRGGGYTF
TRBV19	TRBJ2-5	NA	NA	TGTGCCAGTACCCGATCTGGTCCGGGGCAAGAGACCCAGTACTTC	CASTRSGPGQETQYF
TRBV12-5	TRBJ2-1	NA	TRBD2	TGTGCTAGTGGTTTGGCCTCGGGACTAGCGGGGGCCAAGCAGTTCTTC	CASGLASGLAGAKQFF
TRBV3-1/TRBV3-2	TRBJ2-2	NA	NA	TGTGCCAGCAGCCAAGAGAGTCGGGGTAGCGGGGAGCTGTTTTTT	CASSQESRGSGELFF
TRBV7-9	TRBJ2-1	NA	TRBD2	TGTGCCAGCAGCTTGGCTAGCGGGAAGGTTGAGCAGTTCTTC	CASSLASGKVEQFF
TRBV30	TRBJ1-1	NA	NA	TGTGCCTGGAGCGAGGGCCTGAACACTGAAGCTTTCTTT	CAWSEGLNTEAFF
TRBV3-1/TRBV3-2	TRBJ2-7	once	NA	TGTGCCAGCAGCCCAAAGGACAGCCACGAGCAGTACTTC	CASSPKDSHEQYF
TRBV9	TRBJ1-3	NA	NA	TGTGCCAGCAGCGTAGCAGGATATGGAAACACCATATATTTT	CASSVAGYGNTIYF
TRBV7-3	TRBJ1-3	NA	NA	TGTGCCAGCAGCCAGGGCCCAGGAGTCTCTGGAAACACCATATATTTT	CASSQGPGVSGNTIYF
TRBV4-2	TRBJ1-2	NA	NA	TGTGCCAGCAGCCAAGAGAGGTACGGGGCTAACTATGGCTACACCTTC	CASSQERYGANYGYTF
TRBV3-1/TRBV3-2	TRBJ1-2	NA	NA	TGTGCCAACGCGGTTACAGGGTCTCGGTACTATGGCTACACCTTC	CANAVTGSRYYGYTF
TRBV4-3	TRBJ1-6	NA	NA	TGCGCCAGCAGCCAAGGGGACATGGCACCCCTCCACTTT	CASSQGDMAPLHF
TRBV24-1	TRBJ2-5	NA	NA	TGTGCCACCAGTGATGGCAGGGAAGGGGAGACCCAGTACTTC	CATSDGREGETQYF
TRBV18	TRBJ2-7	NA	TRBD1	TGTGCCAGCTCACTCCGACAGGGATTAAGCTCCTACGAGCAGTACTTC	CASSLRQGLSSYEQYF
TRBV6-5	TRBJ2-1	once	NA	TGTGCCAGCAGTTGGACAGAAAACAATGAGCAGTTCTTC	CASSWTENNEQFF
TRBV5-6	TRBJ2-2	NA	TRBD1	TGTGCCAGCAGACGTCAGGGGGCAACCGGGGAGCTGTTTTTT	CASRRQGATGELFF
TRBV9	TRBJ2-7	NA	NA	TGTGCCAGCAGCGTCCTTGACAGGTTGGACGAGCAGTACTTC	CASSVLDRLDEQYF
TRBV5-4	TRBJ2-7	NA	TRBD2	TGTGCCAGCAGCTTGCGTAGCGGGAGGTCTGACGAGCAGTACTTC	CASSLRSGRSDEQYF
TRBV6-1	TRBJ1-2	NA	NA	TGTGCCAGCAGTGAAAGTAGGACGCGGGGCCCCTATGGCTACACCTTC	CASSESRTRGPYGYTF
TRBV7-2	TRBJ1-1	NA	NA	TGTGCCAGCAGCTTATCGACAGTGAACACTGAAGCTTTCTTT	CASSLSTVNTEAFF
TRBV21-1	TRBJ1-3	NA	NA	TGTGCCAGCAGCAAAGTCGCCCGGCAGGGGGCATGGACTGGAAACACCATATATTTT	CASSKVARQGAWTGNTIYF
TRBV6-5	TRBJ1-2	once	TRBD1	TGTGCCAGCCGCGAACAGGGGGCTTATGGCTACACCTTC	CASREQGAYGYTF